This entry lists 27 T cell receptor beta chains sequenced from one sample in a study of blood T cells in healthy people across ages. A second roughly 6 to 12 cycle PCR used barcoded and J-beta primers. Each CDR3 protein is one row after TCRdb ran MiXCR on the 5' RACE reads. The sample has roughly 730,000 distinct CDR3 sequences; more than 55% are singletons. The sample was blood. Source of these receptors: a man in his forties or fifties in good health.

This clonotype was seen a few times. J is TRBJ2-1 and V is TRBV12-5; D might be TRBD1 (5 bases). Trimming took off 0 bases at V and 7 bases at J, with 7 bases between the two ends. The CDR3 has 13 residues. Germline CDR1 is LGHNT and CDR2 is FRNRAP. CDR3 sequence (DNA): TGTGCTAGTGGTTTGGTAGCAGGGAATGAGCAGTTCTTC. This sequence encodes CASGLVAGNEQFF. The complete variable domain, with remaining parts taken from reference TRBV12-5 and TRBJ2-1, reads DARVTQTPRHKVTEMGQEVTMRCQPILGHNTVFWYRQTMMQGLELLAYFRNRAPLDDSGMPKDRFSAEMPDATLATLKIQPSEPRDSAVYFCASGLVAGNEQFFGPGTRLTVL.

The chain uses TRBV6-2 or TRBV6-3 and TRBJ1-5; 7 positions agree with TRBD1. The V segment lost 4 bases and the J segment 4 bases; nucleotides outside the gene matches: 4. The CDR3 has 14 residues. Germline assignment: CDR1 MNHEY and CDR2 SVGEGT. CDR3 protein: CASSFGQENQPQHF. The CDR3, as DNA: TGTGCCAGCAGTTTCGGACAGGAGAATCAGCCCCAGCATTTT.

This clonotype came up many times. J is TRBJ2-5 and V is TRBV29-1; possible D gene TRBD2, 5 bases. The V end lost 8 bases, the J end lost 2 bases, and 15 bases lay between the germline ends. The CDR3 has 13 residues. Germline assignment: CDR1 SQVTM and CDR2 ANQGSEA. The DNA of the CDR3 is TGCAGCACCACCGGAGGCGTACAAGAGACCCAGTACTTC. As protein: CSTTGGVQETQYF. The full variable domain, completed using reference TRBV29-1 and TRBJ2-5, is SAVISQKPSRDICQRGTSLTIQCQVDSQVTMMFWYRQQPGQSLTLIATANQGSEATYESGFVIDKFPISRPNLTFSTLTVSNMSPEDSSIYLCSTTGGVQETQYFGPGTRLLVL.

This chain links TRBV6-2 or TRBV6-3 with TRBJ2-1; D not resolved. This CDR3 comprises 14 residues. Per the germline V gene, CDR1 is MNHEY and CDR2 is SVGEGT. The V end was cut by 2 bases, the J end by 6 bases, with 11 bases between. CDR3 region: CASSYPTLSNEQFF. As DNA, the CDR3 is TGTGCCAGCAGTTACCCTACCCTTAGCAATGAGCAGTTCTTC.

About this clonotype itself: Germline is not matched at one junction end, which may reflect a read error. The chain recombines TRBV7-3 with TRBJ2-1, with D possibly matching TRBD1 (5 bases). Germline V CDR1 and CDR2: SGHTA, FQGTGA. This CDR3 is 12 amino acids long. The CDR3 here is CSSSSQGNEQFF. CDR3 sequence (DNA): TGTTCCAGCAGCTCTCAGGGCAATGAGCAGTTCTTC.

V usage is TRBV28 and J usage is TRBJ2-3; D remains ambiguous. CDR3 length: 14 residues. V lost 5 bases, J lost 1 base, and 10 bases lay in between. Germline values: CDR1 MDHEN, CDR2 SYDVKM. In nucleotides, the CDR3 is TGTGCCAGCAGTCCCGCTCTTGGCACAGATACGCAGTATTTT. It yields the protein CASSPALGTDTQYF.

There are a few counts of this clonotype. CDR3 in amino acids: CAIRIVGQEAFF. CDR3 nucleotides: TGTGCCATCAGGATCGTCGGGCAGGAAGCTTTCTTT. The chain recombines TRBV10-3 with TRBJ1-1; D gene unclear. CDR1 is ENHRY and CDR2 is SYGVKD in the germline V gene. V lost 6 bases and J lost 8, with 13 bases in between. There are 12 residues in the CDR3.

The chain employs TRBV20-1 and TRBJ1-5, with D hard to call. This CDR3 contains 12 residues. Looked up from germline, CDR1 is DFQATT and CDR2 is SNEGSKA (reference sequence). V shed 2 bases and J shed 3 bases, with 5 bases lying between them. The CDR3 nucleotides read TGCAGTGCTAGAAGGCCCAATCAGCCCCAGCATTTT. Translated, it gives CSARRPNQPQHF.

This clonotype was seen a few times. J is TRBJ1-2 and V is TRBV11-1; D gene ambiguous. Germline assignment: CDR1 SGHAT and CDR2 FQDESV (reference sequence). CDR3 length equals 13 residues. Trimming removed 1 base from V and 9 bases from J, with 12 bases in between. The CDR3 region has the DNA TGTGCCAGCAGCTTAGTAGGCGTTGCGAGCTACACCTTC. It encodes CASSLVGVASYTF.

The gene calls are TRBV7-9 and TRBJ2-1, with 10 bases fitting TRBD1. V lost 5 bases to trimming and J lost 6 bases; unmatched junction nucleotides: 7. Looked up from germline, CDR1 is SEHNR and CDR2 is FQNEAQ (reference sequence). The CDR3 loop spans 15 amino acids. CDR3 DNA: TGTGCCAGCAGCCTAAGACAGGGGGCGGGCAATGAGCAGTTCTTC. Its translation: CASSLRQGAGNEQFF.

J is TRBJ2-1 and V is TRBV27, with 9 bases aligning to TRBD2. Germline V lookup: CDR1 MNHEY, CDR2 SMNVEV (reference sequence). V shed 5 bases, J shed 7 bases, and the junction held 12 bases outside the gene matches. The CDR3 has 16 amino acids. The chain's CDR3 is CASSPLSRGGQNEQFF. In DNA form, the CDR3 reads TGTGCCAGCAGTCCTCTCTCGCGGGGGGGCCAAAATGAGCAGTTCTTC.

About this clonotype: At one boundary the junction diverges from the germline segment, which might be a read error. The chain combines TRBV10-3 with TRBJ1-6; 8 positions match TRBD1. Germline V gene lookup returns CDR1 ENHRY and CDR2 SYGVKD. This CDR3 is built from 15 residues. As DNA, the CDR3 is TGTGCCATCAGTGGGGCCCCAGGGGGCAATTCACCCCCCCACTTT. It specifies CAISGAPGGNSPPHF.

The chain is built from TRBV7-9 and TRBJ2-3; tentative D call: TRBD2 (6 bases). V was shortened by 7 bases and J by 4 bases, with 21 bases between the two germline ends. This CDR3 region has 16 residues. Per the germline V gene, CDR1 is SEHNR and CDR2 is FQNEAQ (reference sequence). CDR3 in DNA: TGTGCCAGCACCGGGGGAGGCCGACAGAGAGCAGATACGCAGTATTTT. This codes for CASTGGGRQRADTQYF.

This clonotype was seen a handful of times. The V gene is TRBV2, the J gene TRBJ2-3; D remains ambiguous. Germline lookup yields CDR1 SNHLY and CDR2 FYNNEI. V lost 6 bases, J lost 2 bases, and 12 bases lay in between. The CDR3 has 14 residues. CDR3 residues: CASRATRLTDTQYF. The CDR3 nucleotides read TGTGCCAGCAGGGCTACTCGGCTCACAGATACGCAGTATTTT.

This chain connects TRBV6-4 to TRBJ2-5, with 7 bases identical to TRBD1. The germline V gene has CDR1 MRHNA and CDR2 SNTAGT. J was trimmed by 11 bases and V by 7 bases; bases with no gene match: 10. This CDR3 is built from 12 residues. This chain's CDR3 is CASTDRYGEQYF. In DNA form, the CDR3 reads TGTGCCAGCACGGACAGGTACGGTGAGCAGTACTTC.

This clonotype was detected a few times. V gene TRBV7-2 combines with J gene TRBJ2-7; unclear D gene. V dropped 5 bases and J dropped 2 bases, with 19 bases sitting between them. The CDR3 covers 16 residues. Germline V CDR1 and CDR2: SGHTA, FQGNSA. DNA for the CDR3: TGTGCCAGCAGCCCCGGTCATGGCGGAGCCCCCTACGAGCAGTACTTC. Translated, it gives CASSPGHGGAPYEQYF.

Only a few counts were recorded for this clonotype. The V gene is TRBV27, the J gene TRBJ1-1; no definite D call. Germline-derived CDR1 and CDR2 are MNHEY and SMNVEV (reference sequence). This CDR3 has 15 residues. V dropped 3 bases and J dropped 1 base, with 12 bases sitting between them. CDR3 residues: CASSFLLGANTEAFF. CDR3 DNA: TGTGCCAGCAGTTTCCTTTTAGGTGCGAACACTGAAGCTTTCTTT.

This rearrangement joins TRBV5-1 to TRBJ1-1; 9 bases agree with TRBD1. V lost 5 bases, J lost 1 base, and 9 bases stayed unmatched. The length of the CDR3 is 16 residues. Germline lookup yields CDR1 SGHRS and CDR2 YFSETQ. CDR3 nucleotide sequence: TGCGCCAGCAGATCCACAGGGGGCGCACGGAACACTGAAGCTTTCTTT. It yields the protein CASRSTGGARNTEAFF.

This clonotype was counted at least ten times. CDR3 amino acids: CASSGLAGEFTSTDTQYF. The CDR3 DNA sequence: TGTGCCAGCAGCGGACTAGCGGGAGAGTTTACTAGCACAGATACGCAGTATTTT. This chain links TRBV9 with TRBJ2-3; 12 bases match TRBD2. The CDR3 extends over 18 amino acids. CDR1 and CDR2 (germline): SGDLS, YYNGEE. V lost 3 bases and J lost 0; bases outside the gene matches: 8.

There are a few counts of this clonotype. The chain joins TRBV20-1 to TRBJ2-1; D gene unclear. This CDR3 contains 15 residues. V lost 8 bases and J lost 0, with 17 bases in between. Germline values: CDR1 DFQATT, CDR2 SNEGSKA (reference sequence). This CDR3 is CSTSELSSSYNEQFF. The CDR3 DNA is TGCAGTACATCGGAGCTCTCGAGCTCCTACAATGAGCAGTTCTTC.

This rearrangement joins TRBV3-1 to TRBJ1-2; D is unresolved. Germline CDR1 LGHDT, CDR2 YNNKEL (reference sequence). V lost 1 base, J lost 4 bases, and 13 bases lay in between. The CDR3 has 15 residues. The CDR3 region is CASSQGSTRGYGYTF. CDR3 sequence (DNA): TGTGCCAGCAGCCAAGGGTCCACTCGGGGCTATGGCTACACCTTC.

The CDR3 nucleotides are TGTGCCAGCAGAGGTACAGGATTTAACTATGGCTACACCTTC. It translates to CASRGTGFNYGYTF. The chain links TRBV3-1 to TRBJ1-2, with a weak D call TRBD1 (5 bases). CDR1 and CDR2 (germline): LGHDT, YNNKEL (reference sequence). V was cut by 6 bases and J by 1 base, with 12 bases left in between. CDR3 size: 14 residues.

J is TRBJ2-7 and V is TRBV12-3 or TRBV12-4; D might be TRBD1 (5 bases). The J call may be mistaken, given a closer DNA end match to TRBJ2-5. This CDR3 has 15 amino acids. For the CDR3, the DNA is TGTGCCAGCAGTTTAGTGGGGCGCAGGGTGGGGACCCAGTACTTC. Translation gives CASSLVGRRVGTQYF.

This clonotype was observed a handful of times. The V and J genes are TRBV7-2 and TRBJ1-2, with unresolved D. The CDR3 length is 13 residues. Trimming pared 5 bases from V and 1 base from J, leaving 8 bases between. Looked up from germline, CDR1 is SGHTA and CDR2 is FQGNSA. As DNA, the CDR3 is TGTGCCAGCAGCCCCTTTCATAACTATGGCTACACCTTC. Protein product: CASSPFHNYGYTF.

DNA for the CDR3: TGTGCCAGCTCACCACTCCCAGGGGGGCGCCTCTACGAGCAGTACTTC. Its translation: CASSPLPGGRLYEQYF. The genes are TRBV18 and TRBJ2-7, with D maybe TRBD1 (7 bases). V gave up 1 base and J gave up 3 bases, with 16 bases separating them. The CDR3 runs to 16 residues. The V gene's germline CDR1 is KGHSH and CDR2 LQKENI.

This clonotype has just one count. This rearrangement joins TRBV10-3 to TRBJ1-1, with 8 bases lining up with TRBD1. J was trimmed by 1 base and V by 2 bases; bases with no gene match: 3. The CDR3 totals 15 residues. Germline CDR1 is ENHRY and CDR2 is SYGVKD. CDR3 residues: CAISEDRGRNTEAFF. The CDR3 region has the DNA TGTGCCATCAGTGAGGACAGGGGTAGGAACACTGAAGCTTTCTTT.

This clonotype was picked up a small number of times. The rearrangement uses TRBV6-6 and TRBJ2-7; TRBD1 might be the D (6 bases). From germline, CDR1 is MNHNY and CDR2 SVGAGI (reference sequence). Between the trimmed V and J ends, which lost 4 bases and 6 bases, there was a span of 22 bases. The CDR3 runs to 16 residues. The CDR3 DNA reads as TGTGCCAGCAGTTTGTCTCTCGGAGTCAGGGGCCCCGAGCAGTACTTC. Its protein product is CASSLSLGVRGPEQYF.